The 23 T cell receptor beta chains below were found in one sample sequenced in a study of shared clonotypes between healthy human individuals. TCRdb keeps only in-frame clones here, not all; method: immunoSEQ multiplex PCR. Among 950,000 to 1,100,000 clones, roughly 80% were seen once, and the ten largest hold approximately 1.3%. The sequenced material came from memory CD4+ T cells sorted from blood. The subset was: CD45RA-negative fraction. These receptors all come from a man in his late teens or twenties in good health.

The chain is built from TRBV11-2 and TRBJ1-6; TRBD1 is a possible D gene (6 bases). Germline assignment: CDR1 SGHAT and CDR2 FQNNGV. The CDR3 covers 14 residues. The V end was cut by 3 bases, the J end by 7 bases, with 10 bases between. CDR3 sequence (DNA): TGTGCCAGCAGCTTGGGGGCTTGGAATTCACCCCTCCACTTT. Its translation: CASSLGAWNSPLHF.

A note on this clone: Other nucleotide sequences in the sample specify the same CDR3. J is TRBJ2-1 and V is TRBV7-8; D call uncertain. The CDR3 length is 15 residues. CDR1 and CDR2 (germline): SGHVS, FQNEAQ. Between the trimmed V and J ends, which lost 1 base and 0 bases, there was a span of 7 bases. The CDR3 loop reads CASSLGSSSYNEQFF. CDR3 DNA sequence: TGTGCCAGCAGCTTAGGGTCTAGCTCCTACAATGAGCAGTTCTTC.

The chain carries TRBV11-2 and TRBJ2-1, with D unclear. The CDR3 loop spans 13 amino acids. CDR1 is SGHAT, CDR2 FQNNGV, per germline. V was clipped by 1 base and J by 9 bases, with 10 bases between them. CDR3 sequence reads: CASSLAAGREQFF. CDR3 coding DNA: TGTGCCAGCAGCTTAGCCGCTGGCCGTGAGCAGTTCTTC.

The J gene is TRBJ2-7, the V gene TRBV14, with D possibly TRBD1 on 5 matching bases. CDR3 size: 16 residues. Germline CDR1 reads SGHDN; CDR2 reads FVKESK. Trimming removed 3 bases at V and 3 bases at J, with 18 bases between. The CDR3 is CASSHSTDPGYYEQYF. The CDR3 DNA reads TGTGCCAGCAGCCACTCGACAGATCCAGGATACTACGAGCAGTACTTC.

The chain recombines TRBV14 with TRBJ2-3; D is ambiguous. The V gene's germline CDR1 is SGHDN and CDR2 FVKESK. Deletions cut 3 bases from V and 8 bases from J, with 9 bases between. This CDR3 contains 12 residues. CDR3 in DNA: TGTGCCAGCAGCCATAAGTCGGGTACGCAGTATTTT. It translates to CASSHKSGTQYF.

This chain connects TRBV5-6 to TRBJ1-5, with TRBD1 matching 8 bases. Germline CDR1 reads SGHDT; CDR2 reads YYEEEE. V gave up 4 bases and J gave up 2 bases; unmatched junction bases: 5. This CDR3 is built from 15 residues. CDR3 residues: CASSTTGGGNQPQHF. The CDR3 region has the DNA TGTGCCAGCAGCACTACAGGGGGTGGCAATCAGCCCCAGCATTTT.

The CDR3 region is CASSMPGNLAGGGEQFF. In DNA, the CDR3 is TGTGCCAGCAGCATGCCAGGGAACCTAGCGGGCGGGGGTGAGCAGTTCTTC. V usage is TRBV7-2 and J usage is TRBJ2-1; 8 nucleotides agree with TRBD2. The V gene end was trimmed by 5 bases and the J gene end by 9 bases; junction bases not matched to a gene: 18. The germline gives CDR1 SGHTA, CDR2 FQGNSA. This CDR3 has 17 amino acids.

This sequence joins TRBV21-1 and TRBJ1-1. TRBV21-1 is recorded as a pseudogene. This CDR3 has 10 amino acids. The CDR3, as DNA: TGTGCCAGCAGCAACACTGAAGCTTTCTTT. This translates into CASSNTEAFF.

A single count supports this clone. The chain uses TRBV11-2 and TRBJ2-4; 7 nucleotides line up with TRBD1. V lost 6 bases, J lost 2 bases, and 4 bases stayed unmatched. This CDR3 is built from 14 residues. CDR1 and CDR2 (germline): SGHAT, FQNNGV. The CDR3 DNA reads as TGTGCCAGCAGTTTACAGGGGACCAAAAACATTCAGTACTTC. It codes for CASSLQGTKNIQYF.

The gene calls are TRBV27 and TRBJ1-2, with D possibly TRBD1 on 6 matching bases. The CDR3 consists of 14 residues. Trimming cost V 4 bases and J 1 base, with 10 bases left between them. Per the germline V gene, CDR1 is MNHEY and CDR2 is SMNVEV (reference sequence). Written as DNA, the CDR3 is TGTGCCAGCAGTTCCGACAGGATTAACTATGGCTACACCTTC. As protein: CASSSDRINYGYTF.

The CDR3 DNA reads TGTGCAAGTCGCTTAGGAGGGGGATTTTGGCAAGAGACCCAGTACTTC. Amino acids: CASRLGGGFWQETQYF. The chain has TRBV12-2 and TRBJ2-5; the table's D gene call, TRBD1, was not cross checked with the DNA. TRBV12-2 represents a pseudogene. The CDR3 is 16 amino acids.

This rearrangement joins TRBV28 to TRBJ2-1; D may be TRBD1 (6 bases). V lost 2 bases to trimming and J lost 9 bases, with 8 bases between them. Germline CDR1 reads MDHEN; CDR2 reads SYDVKM. This CDR3 region has 12 residues. As DNA, the CDR3 is TGTGCCAGCAGTTTACTACAGGGTGAGCAGTTCTTC. Residues: CASSLLQGEQFF.

CDR3 in amino acids: CATEWGQGARGYTF. The CDR3 DNA is TGTGCCACCGAGTGGGGACAGGGAGCGCGCGGCTACACCTTC. This chain joins TRBV6-6 and TRBJ1-2; 9 bases agree with TRBD1. The CDR3 runs 14 residues. Trimming took 10 bases from V and 8 from J; bases not matched to a gene: 14. Germline assignment: CDR1 MNHNY and CDR2 SVGAGI (reference sequence).

In regard to this clone: The same CDR3 arises from other DNA sequences in this sample as well. The rearrangement joins TRBV5-1 to TRBJ2-7, with 8 bases that match TRBD1. This CDR3 has 14 amino acids. V was pared by 4 bases and J by 4 bases, with 7 bases of the junction left unmatched. Germline V gene data show CDR1 as SGHRS and CDR2 as YFSETQ. CDR3 residues: CASSLGGQGYEQYF. The DNA for the CDR3 is TGCGCCAGCAGCCTGGGCGGACAGGGTTACGAGCAGTACTTC.

The gene calls are TRBV5-1 and TRBJ1-2; D not certain. Germline-derived CDR1 and CDR2 are SGHRS and YFSETQ. The CDR3 extends over 14 amino acids. V was shortened by 3 bases and J by 1 base, with 10 bases between the two germline ends. In nucleotides, the CDR3 is TGCGCCAGCAGCTCATTCCCCGGTAACTATGGCTACACCTTC. Translation gives CASSSFPGNYGYTF.

As regards this clone: A clone one base away is much larger, so this may be a read error. Different DNA sequences within this sample yield the same CDR3. The chain employs TRBV9 and TRBJ1-1; D gene ambiguous. Germline V CDR1 and CDR2: SGDLS, YYNGEE. The V end lost 0 bases, the J end lost 1 base, and 4 bases lay between the germline ends. This CDR3 spans 13 amino acids. The CDR3 nucleotides read TGTGCCAGCAGCGTAGCACAGAACACTGAAGCTTTCTTT. Translating it yields CASSVAQNTEAFF.

The V gene is TRBV5-4, the J gene TRBJ1-2, with no clear D. CDR3 size: 13 residues. V lost 0 bases and J lost 2, with 5 bases in between. Germline V gene lookup returns CDR1 SGHNT and CDR2 YYREEE (reference sequence). CDR3 coding DNA: TGTGCCAGCAGCTTGGTGGCGAACTATGGCTACACCTTC. This translates into CASSLVANYGYTF.

The J gene is TRBJ2-3, the V gene TRBV6-1; TRBD1 or TRBD2 may be the D gene (5 bases each). The germline V gene has CDR1 MNHNS and CDR2 SASEGT. V was trimmed by 0 bases and J by 4 bases, leaving 11 bases between them. CDR3 size: 15 residues. CDR3 amino acids: CASSEAGTWADTQYF. CDR3 nucleotides: TGTGCCAGCAGTGAAGCGGGGACGTGGGCAGATACGCAGTATTTT.

The chain is built from TRBV7-2 and TRBJ2-1; 7 bases agree with TRBD2. The CDR3 sequence is 15 residues long. The germline V gene has CDR1 SGHTA and CDR2 FQGNSA. V shed 1 base and J 6 bases; nucleotides not matched to a gene: 6. The CDR3 region has the DNA TGTGCCAGCAGCTTAGTATTGGGCGGGGGCAATGAGCAGTTCTTC. Its protein product is CASSLVLGGGNEQFF.

The chain carries TRBV28 and TRBJ1-5, with a possible D match to TRBD1 (5 bases). The germline V and J ends were trimmed by 7 bases and 0 bases, with 13 bases remaining between them. CDR1 is MDHEN and CDR2 is SYDVKM in the germline V gene. There are 15 residues in the CDR3. The CDR3 is CASKTGGDSNQPQHF. In nucleotides, the CDR3 is TGTGCCAGCAAAACGGGAGGGGATAGCAATCAGCCCCAGCATTTT. Looking up the rest from reference TRBV28 and TRBJ1-5 gives the full variable domain: DVKVTQSSRYLVKRTGEKVFLECVQDMDHENMFWYRQDPGLGLRLIYFSYDVKMKEKGDIPEGYSVSREKKERFSLILESASTNQTSMYLCASKTGGDSNQPQHFGDGTRLSIL.

This rearrangement joins TRBV5-1 to TRBJ1-4, with D perhaps TRBD1 (5 bases). The CDR3 length is 15 residues. Germline V gene lookup returns CDR1 SGHRS and CDR2 YFSETQ. V lost 7 bases and J lost 5, with 18 bases in between. CDR3 sequence: CASGPSRGANEKLFF. CDR3 DNA sequence: TGCGCCAGCGGGCCCTCTAGGGGAGCCAATGAAAAACTGTTTTTT.

This chain connects TRBV5-4 to TRBJ2-1; 9 bases are shared with TRBD2. From germline, CDR1 is SGHNT and CDR2 YYREEE (reference sequence). J lost 4 bases, V lost 4 bases, and 6 bases had no gene match. The CDR3 extends over 15 amino acids. The chain's CDR3 is CASSPASGVYNEQFF. CDR3 DNA: TGTGCCAGCAGCCCAGCTAGCGGGGTGTACAATGAGCAGTTCTTC.

CDR3 coding DNA: TGCGCCAGCAGCCTAATCCGGGACAGTGAGCAGTTCTTC. Translating it yields CASSLIRDSEQFF. This sequence joins TRBV5-1 and TRBJ2-1; 7 bases line up with TRBD1. CDR3 length equals 13 residues. With V trimmed by 4 bases and J by 9 bases, 7 bases remained unmatched. CDR1 is SGHRS, CDR2 YFSETQ, per germline.